These 30 T cell receptor beta chains originate from one sample sequenced in a study of blood T cell repertoires in COVID-19. The repertoire was sequenced with immunoSEQ multiplex PCR; TCRdb's copy has only in-frame clones and lacks some. The sample records around 230,000 clones, approximately 85% being singletons. The sequenced material came from peripheral blood. The origin of the receptors is a man in his fifties or sixties with COVID-19, enrolled during active disease.

The DNA for the CDR3 is TGTGCCACCAGTGATTTGCCGGGGGGGGCCGGAGAGACCCAGTACTTC. It yields the protein CATSDLPGGAGETQYF. The genes are TRBV24-1 and TRBJ2-5; 8 bases fit TRBD2. Germline CDR1 reads KGHDR; CDR2 reads SFDVKD. The CDR3 spans 16 residues. V shed 0 bases, J shed 4 bases, and the junction held 6 bases outside the gene matches.

The chain uses TRBV5-1 and TRBJ1-1, with TRBD1 as a possible D gene (6 bases). Germline CDR1 SGHRS, CDR2 YFSETQ. V dropped 4 bases and J dropped 4 bases, with 17 bases sitting between them. The CDR3 is 15 amino acids. The CDR3 sequence is CASSPGGGRGTEAFF. CDR3 bases: TGCGCCAGCAGCCCGGGAGGGGGGCGTGGCACTGAAGCTTTCTTT.

The J gene is TRBJ2-3, the V gene TRBV7-8; possibly TRBD2 for D (5 bases). V lost 3 bases, J lost 4 bases, and 8 bases lay in between. Germline CDR1 reads SGHVS; CDR2 reads FQNEAQ. There are 13 residues in the CDR3. This CDR3 reads CASSFGGADTQYF. CDR3 DNA sequence: TGTGCCAGCAGCTTTGGAGGCGCAGATACGCAGTATTTT.

The chain employs TRBV15 and TRBJ1-6; D remains ambiguous. This CDR3 is built from 13 residues. The V end lost 0 bases, the J end lost 6 bases, and 3 bases lay between the germline ends. Germline values: CDR1 LNHNV, CDR2 YYDKDF (reference sequence). The CDR3 nucleotides are TGTGCCACCAGCAGAGACAGTAATTCACCCCTCCACTTT. As protein: CATSRDSNSPLHF.

V and J are TRBV12-3 or TRBV12-4 and TRBJ1-5; 7 nucleotides line up with TRBD1. The junction had 0 bases not matched to a gene; V was cut back by 5 bases and J by 2 bases. The CDR3 runs 13 residues. The DNA of the CDR3 is TGTGCCAGCAGTGGGACAGGCAATCAGCCCCAGCATTTT. The encoded protein is CASSGTGNQPQHF.

The chain joins TRBV2 to TRBJ1-1, with D perhaps TRBD1 (5 bases). The CDR3 spans 15 residues. Trimming cost V 1 base and J 6 bases, with 15 bases left between them. In germline, CDR1 is SNHLY, CDR2 FYNNEI. In nucleotides, the CDR3 is TGTGCCAGCAGTGAAGGTCCCCAGGGAAGCCCTGAAGCTTTCTTT. It specifies CASSEGPQGSPEAFF. Supplemented by reference TRBV2 and TRBJ1-1, the full variable domain reads EPEVTQTPSHQVTQMGQEVILRCVPISNHLYFYWYRQILGQKVEFLVSFYNNEISEKSEIFDDQFSVERPDGSNFTLKIRSTKLEDSAMYFCASSEGPQGSPEAFFGQGTRLTVV.

This clone was detected only a few times. In DNA, the CDR3 is TGTGCCAGCAGCGCCATGGGACTAGCGGGGGTATTTACGGGAGAGACCCAGTACTTC. It yields the protein CASSAMGLAGVFTGETQYF. The chain recombines TRBV9 with TRBJ2-5, with 14 bases lining up with TRBD2. The CDR3 is made up of 19 amino acids. The germline V gene has CDR1 SGDLS and CDR2 YYNGEE. With 3 bases clipped from V and 4 bases from J, the junction kept 14 bases outside the gene matches.

V usage is TRBV6-5 and J usage is TRBJ1-5, with 9 positions matching TRBD1. The CDR3 runs 14 residues. V was pared by 8 bases and J by 4 bases, with 6 bases of the junction left unmatched. The germline V gene encodes CDR1 MNHEY and CDR2 SVGAGI. The chain's CDR3 is CASLTGTGNQPQHF. The CDR3 nucleotides are TGTGCCAGCCTGACGGGGACAGGGAATCAGCCCCAGCATTTT.

The V and J genes are TRBV7-9 and TRBJ1-2; 10 nucleotides align to TRBD1. Germline CDR1 SEHNR, CDR2 FQNEAQ (reference sequence). V was pared by 1 base and J by 5 bases, with 7 bases of the junction left unmatched. The CDR3 sequence is 16 residues long. In nucleotides, the CDR3 is TGTGCCAGCAGCTTAGGACAGGGGGCCTCTCAATATGGCTACACCTTC. Protein: CASSLGQGASQYGYTF.

The V call is TRBV7-9, the J call TRBJ2-2; tentative D call: TRBD1 (6 bases). Looked up from germline, CDR1 is SEHNR and CDR2 is FQNEAQ (reference sequence). The CDR3 is made up of 15 amino acids. V dropped 2 bases and J dropped 1 base, with 8 bases sitting between them. The CDR3 is CASSLQGQNTGELFF. CDR3 in DNA: TGTGCCAGCAGCTTACAGGGACAGAACACCGGGGAGCTGTTTTTT. The full variable domain, with the rest looked up from reference TRBV7-9 and TRBJ2-2, is DTGVSQNPRHKITKRGQNVTFRCDPISEHNRLYWYRQTLGQGPEFLTYFQNEAQLEKSRLLSDRFSAERPKGSFSTLEIQRTEQGDSAMYLCASSLQGQNTGELFFGEGSRLTVL.

The chain links TRBV4-2 to TRBJ1-6, with D perhaps TRBD1 (6 bases). V was cut by 0 bases and J by 12 bases, with 15 bases left in between. The CDR3 covers 15 residues. Germline-derived CDR1 and CDR2 are LGHNA and YNFKEQ. This CDR3 is CASSQDLARGEPLHF. CDR3 sequence (DNA): TGTGCCAGCAGCCAAGATCTTGCCAGGGGCGAACCCCTCCACTTT.

Comments on this clone: A junction end diverges from the germline sequence, so it may reflect a read error. The rearrangement uses TRBV5-1 and TRBJ2-2, with TRBD1 matching 10 bases. The germline V gene encodes CDR1 SGHRS and CDR2 YFSETQ. The CDR3 loop spans 16 amino acids. CDR3 in DNA: TGCGCCAGCAGCACGACAGGGGGCTGGAACGCCGGGGAGCTGTTTTTT. Amino acid sequence: CASSTTGGWNAGELFF. Full variable domain (rest looked up from reference TRBV5-1 and TRBJ2-2): KAGVTQTPRYLIKTRGQQVTLSCSPISGHRSVSWYQQTPGQGLQFLFEYFSETQRNKGNFPGRFSGRQFSNSRSEMNVSTLELGDSALYLCASSTTGGWNAGELFFGEGSRLTVL.

Only one count was recorded for this clone. The CDR3 spells CASSPSGTRGATETQYF. Here the CDR3 DNA reads TGTGCCAGCAGCCCGTCAGGCACCCGGGGGGCCACAGAGACCCAGTACTTC. The chain recombines TRBV4-2 with TRBJ2-5; perhaps TRBD2 as D (7 bases). The CDR3 has 17 residues. Trimming left V 4 bases short and J 4 bases short, with 22 bases between. Per the germline V gene, CDR1 is LGHNA and CDR2 is YNFKEQ.

The rearrangement links TRBV27 to TRBJ1-3; 10 positions match TRBD1. The V segment lost 4 bases and the J segment 7 bases; nucleotides outside the gene matches: 4. Germline values: CDR1 MNHEY, CDR2 SMNVEV (reference sequence). The CDR3 runs 14 residues. In DNA, the CDR3 is TGTGCCAGCAGTTCACCGGGACAGGGGAACACCATATATTTT. Amino acids: CASSSPGQGNTIYF.

This chain joins TRBV2 and TRBJ1-5; a weak D match, TRBD1 (6 bases). The CDR3 is made up of 15 amino acids. Trimming pared 0 bases from V and 10 bases from J, leaving 16 bases between. Germline V gene lookup returns CDR1 SNHLY and CDR2 FYNNEI. CDR3 amino acids: CASSEATTLQGPQHF. The CDR3 DNA follows: TGTGCCAGCAGTGAAGCGACGACCTTACAGGGACCCCAGCATTTT.

J is TRBJ2-2 and V is TRBV7-2; 7 nucleotides line up with TRBD2. There are 16 residues in the CDR3. The V gene's germline CDR1 is SGHTA and CDR2 FQGNSA. The V segment lost 0 bases and the J segment 6 bases; nucleotides outside the gene matches: 7. In DNA form, the CDR3 reads TGTGCCAGCAGCTTAGCGGGGGGGATAAACTCCGGGGAGCTGTTTTTT. Its translation: CASSLAGGINSGELFF.

The V call is TRBV5-4, the J call TRBJ2-3; 8 bases fit TRBD1. V gave up 0 bases and J gave up 1 base; unmatched junction bases: 4. The CDR3 totals 16 residues. Germline CDR1 is SGHNT and CDR2 is YYREEE (reference sequence). The CDR3 region has the DNA TGTGCCAGCAGCTTGGAATCAGGGGGCGGCACAGATACGCAGTATTTT. Protein product: CASSLESGGGTDTQYF. The complete variable domain, with remaining parts taken from reference TRBV5-4 and TRBJ2-3, reads ETGVTQSPTHLIKTRGQQVTLRCSSQSGHNTVSWYQQALGQGPQFIFQYYREEENGRGNFPPRFSGLQFPNYSSELNVNALELDDSALYLCASSLESGGGTDTQYFGPGTRLTVL.

The chain uses TRBV5-8 and TRBJ1-1; possibly TRBD1 for D (5 bases). Germline lookup yields CDR1 SGHTS and CDR2 YDEGEE. The CDR3 length is 13 residues. Between the trimmed V and J ends, which lost 1 base and 4 bases, there was a span of 8 bases. CDR3: CASSLRGGTEAFF. The DNA of the CDR3 is TGTGCCAGCAGCTTGCGGGGGGGCACTGAAGCTTTCTTT.

The chain is built from TRBV21-1 and TRBJ1-6. TRBV21-1 is annotated as a pseudogene. The CDR3 has 17 residues. The CDR3 coding sequence is TGTGCCAGCAGCATGGGTCTGAGGCGGGAGTTGAATTCACCCCTCCACTTT. Its translation is CASSMGLRRELNSPLHF.

This sequence joins TRBV4-2 and TRBJ1-6; D remains unclear. Germline V gives CDR1 LGHNA, CDR2 YNFKEQ. Trimming cost V 0 bases and J 0 bases, with 9 bases left between them. This CDR3 contains 17 residues. The CDR3 DNA reads as TGTGCCAGCAGCCAAGATCTTAGGAGCTCCTATAATTCACCCCTCCACTTT. Amino acid sequence: CASSQDLRSSYNSPLHF.

The rearrangement uses TRBV18 and TRBJ1-2; the D gene is possibly TRBD1 (5 bases). The CDR3 length is 15 residues. Germline V CDR1 and CDR2: KGHSH, LQKENI. The V end was cut by 3 bases, the J end by 0 bases, with 11 bases between. Written as DNA, the CDR3 is TGTGCCAGCTCACCTGGGGGGAGCACTAACTATGGCTACACCTTC. Its translation: CASSPGGSTNYGYTF.

The gene calls are TRBV10-2 and TRBJ1-5; 8 bases fit TRBD1. CDR3 length: 14 amino acids. Germline values: CDR1 WSHSY, CDR2 SAAADI. J lost 4 bases, V lost 5 bases, and 4 bases had no gene match. CDR3 amino acids: CASSPDRENQPQHF. The CDR3 DNA reads as TGCGCCAGCAGTCCGGACAGGGAAAATCAGCCCCAGCATTTT.

The genes are TRBV18 and TRBJ1-1, with D possibly TRBD1 on 5 matching bases. The germline V gene has CDR1 KGHSH and CDR2 LQKENI. V lost 6 bases to trimming and J lost 0 bases, with 8 bases between them. The CDR3 extends over 13 amino acids. CDR3 in amino acids: CASSGDLNTEAFF. CDR3 bases: TGTGCCAGCTCGGGGGACTTGAACACTGAAGCTTTCTTT.

The chain recombines TRBV9 with TRBJ1-1; a possible D gene is TRBD1 (5 bases). The CDR3 loop spans 13 amino acids. Deletions cut 7 bases from V and 1 base from J, with 11 bases between. The germline V gene encodes CDR1 SGDLS and CDR2 YYNGEE. The CDR3 loop is CASGGIRNTEAFF. As DNA, the CDR3 is TGTGCCAGCGGGGGGATTAGGAACACTGAAGCTTTCTTT.

The V call is TRBV4-3, the J call TRBJ1-3; D ambiguous. The CDR3 runs to 15 residues. Germline values: CDR1 LGHNA, CDR2 YSLEER. V dropped 0 bases and J dropped 4 bases, with 10 bases sitting between them. The CDR3: CASSQDYSRGNTIYF. CDR3 nucleotide sequence: TGCGCCAGCAGCCAAGATTACTCCCGAGGAAACACCATATATTTT.

The rearrangement joins TRBV5-5 to TRBJ1-1; 7 bases are a match to TRBD1. This CDR3 contains 14 residues. Germline CDR1 and CDR2: SGHKS and YYEKEE (reference sequence). The V and J ends lost 1 base and 6 bases, in that order; junction bases with no gene match: 6. In DNA, the CDR3 is TGTGCCAGCAGCTTGAACAGGGGTATGTCTGAAGCTTTCTTT. Translating gives CASSLNRGMSEAFF.

This chain uses TRBV11-2 with TRBJ2-7; 8 bases fit TRBD1. Germline-derived CDR1 and CDR2 are SGHAT and FQNNGV. This CDR3 is built from 18 residues. V shed 0 bases, J shed 2 bases, and the junction held 12 bases outside the gene matches. CDR3 residues: CASSLDDRGTHRAYEQYF. The CDR3 region has the DNA TGTGCCAGCAGCTTAGACGACAGGGGAACCCACCGGGCCTACGAGCAGTACTTC.

V is TRBV28 and J is TRBJ2-2; 9 nucleotides align to TRBD2. The junction had 12 bases not matched to a gene; V was cut back by 2 bases and J by 5 bases. This CDR3 is 18 amino acids long. Germline CDR1 and CDR2: MDHEN and SYDVKM. The CDR3 sequence: CASSLRRSSGVRTGELFF. The CDR3 coding sequence is TGTGCCAGCAGTTTACGTCGCTCTAGCGGGGTCCGTACCGGGGAGCTGTTTTTT.

This sequence joins TRBV4-3 and TRBJ2-3; 11 bases are shared with TRBD2. The V segment lost 0 bases and the J segment 6 bases; nucleotides outside the gene matches: 8. This CDR3 spans 17 amino acids. Per the germline V gene, CDR1 is LGHNA and CDR2 is YSLEER. As DNA, the CDR3 is TGCGCCAGCAGCCAAGAATCTCGTAGCGGGGGGGTTGATACGCAGTATTTT. Translation: CASSQESRSGGVDTQYF.

V gene TRBV5-1 combines with J gene TRBJ2-3; TRBD1 matches 9 bases. The CDR3 is 15 amino acids. CDR1 and CDR2 (germline): SGHRS, YFSETQ. J gave up 5 bases and V 4 bases, and 8 bases lay outside the gene matches. In nucleotides, the CDR3 is TGCGCCAGCAGCATACCGGGACAGGGAAAAGATACGCAGTATTTT. Translating it yields CASSIPGQGKDTQYF.